This T cell receptor beta chain was recovered during a study of blood T cell repertoires in COVID-19. Data came from immunoSEQ multiplex PCR; TCRdb stores just in-frame clones and leaves some out. The sample has approximately 230,000 clones; roughly nine tenths are singletons. Ages ranged from about 18 to 89 years, with residence in approximately 25 US areas. Participants' reported clinical history set cohort assignment. Germline-derived CDR1 and CDR2 are SEHNR and FQNEAQ (reference sequence). This CDR3 is 15 amino acids long. The V and J ends lost 6 bases and 4 bases, in that order; junction bases with no gene match: 8.

Sequenced input: PBMCs or T cells enriched from blood (not recorded which). J is TRBJ2-7 and V is TRBV7-9, with TRBD1 matching over 11 bases. The sequence was collected from a woman in her 30s with acute COVID-19. The CDR3 coding sequence is TGTGCCAGCAGTCGGACAGGGGGCGCGTTGTACGAGCAGTACTTC. It specifies CASSRTGGALYEQYF.